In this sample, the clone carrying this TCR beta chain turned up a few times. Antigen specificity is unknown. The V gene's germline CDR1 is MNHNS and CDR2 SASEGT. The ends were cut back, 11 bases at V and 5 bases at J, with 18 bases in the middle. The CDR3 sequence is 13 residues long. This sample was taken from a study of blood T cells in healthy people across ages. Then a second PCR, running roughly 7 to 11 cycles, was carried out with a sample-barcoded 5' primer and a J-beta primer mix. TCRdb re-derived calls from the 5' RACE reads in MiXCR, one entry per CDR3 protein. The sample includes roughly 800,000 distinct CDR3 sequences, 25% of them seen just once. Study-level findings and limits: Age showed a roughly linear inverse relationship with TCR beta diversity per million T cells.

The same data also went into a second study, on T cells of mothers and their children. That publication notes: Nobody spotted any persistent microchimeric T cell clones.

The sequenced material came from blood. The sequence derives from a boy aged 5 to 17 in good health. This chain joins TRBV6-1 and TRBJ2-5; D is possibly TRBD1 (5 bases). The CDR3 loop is CAGGRGYGETQYF. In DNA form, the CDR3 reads TGTGCCGGCGGTAGGGGTTATGGGGAGACCCAGTACTTC.